Below, 23 T cell receptor beta chains from the same sample are listed, as sequenced in a study of CXCR3-negative and CXCR3-positive naive CD8 T cells. The TRB libraries of cDNA were built by UMI-labeled 5' RACE. Each CDR3 protein gets one entry in TCRdb, which reprocessed the 5' RACE reads and gives no DNA. The sample table includes 90,000 to 100,000 distinct CDR3 sequences. Sequencing was performed on naive CXCR3- CD8+ T cells from blood. Sample subset: CD45RO-CCR7+CD27+CD95- naive CD8+ T cells lacking CXCR3 (TNR3-). The receptors were gathered from a human donor in good health. Some clones in this sample may be carry-over from other donors' samples.

This chain connects TRBV6-5 to TRBJ1-4. Germline assignment: CDR1 MNHEY and CDR2 SVGAGI. CDR3 length equals 15 residues. The CDR3 sequence is CASSPSYATNEKLFF.

The V gene is TRBV11-3, the J gene TRBJ2-1; TCRdb's D gene call, TRBD2, goes unchecked for lack of DNA. Germline assignment: CDR1 SGHNT and CDR2 YENEEA. This CDR3 is 15 amino acids long. CDR3: CASSLLAGGPNEQFF. The variable domain in full, completed from reference TRBV11-3 and TRBJ2-1, reads EAGVVQSPRYKIIEKKQPVAFWCNPISGHNTLYWYLQNLGQGPELLIRYENEEAVDDSQLPKDRFSAERLKGVDSTLKIQPAELGDSAVYLCASSLLAGGPNEQFFGPGTRLTVL.

The V gene is TRBV29-1, the J gene TRBJ2-1; TCRdb picks TRBD1, but there is no DNA to check that call. The CDR3 totals 14 residues. CDR1 SQVTM and CDR2 ANQGSEA come from the germline V gene. CDR3 sequence reads: CSGTGTPSYNEQFF.

The J gene is TRBJ2-1, the V gene TRBV20-1; as DNA is missing, the TRBD2 call by TCRdb cannot be tested. CDR3 length: 17 residues. Germline V gives CDR1 DFQATT, CDR2 SNEGSKA (reference sequence). The chain's CDR3 is CSAREPLAGVSYNEHFF.

The V gene is TRBV29-1, the J gene TRBJ1-1. This CDR3 contains 13 residues. Germline CDR1 SQVTM, CDR2 ANQGSEA. The CDR3 sequence is CSVEYPRNTEAFF.

This sequence joins TRBV3-1 and TRBJ2-7; TCRdb reports TRBD2, a call that lacks DNA to check it against. This CDR3 has 14 amino acids. Germline lookup yields CDR1 LGHDT and CDR2 YNNKEL (reference sequence). The CDR3 sequence is CASSQVVAGPEQYF.

The genes are TRBV29-1 and TRBJ2-7; the D call of TRBD1 rests on TCRdb alone, since no DNA is present to check it. The CDR3 is made up of 13 amino acids. Germline CDR1 SQVTM, CDR2 ANQGSEA. The CDR3 sequence: CSVQTDFSYEQYF.

The rearrangement links TRBV2 to TRBJ2-7; as DNA is missing, the TRBD2 call by TCRdb cannot be tested. CDR1 is SNHLY, CDR2 FYNNEI, per germline. There are 15 residues in the CDR3. CDR3 region: CASSEVGSGGYEQYF.

The CDR3 spells CASSLEFRENTEAFF. This chain links TRBV7-9 with TRBJ1-1; TCRdb's D call of TRBD1 is untestable without DNA. The V gene's germline CDR1 is SEHNR and CDR2 FQNEAQ (reference sequence). This CDR3 comprises 15 residues.

The chain has TRBV6-4 and TRBJ2-7; the TRBD1 assignment by TCRdb is unverifiable without DNA. Looked up from germline, CDR1 is MRHNA and CDR2 is SNTAGT. This CDR3 spans 16 amino acids. This CDR3 is CASSDDSGTGYYEQYF.

The CDR3 region is CASSQDTSGRTYNEQFF. The rearrangement uses TRBV14 and TRBJ2-1. This CDR3 is 17 amino acids long. Germline V gives CDR1 SGHDN, CDR2 FVKESK.

J is TRBJ2-7 and V is TRBV6-5; TCRdb's D call, TRBD1, is unchecked because there is no DNA. Germline lookup yields CDR1 MNHEY and CDR2 SVGAGI. This CDR3 is 16 amino acids long. The CDR3 here is CASSYPGTGGWDEQYF.

The gene calls are TRBV28 and TRBJ2-3; TCRdb lists TRBD2, though no DNA is available to test this call. The CDR3 sequence is 15 residues long. Per the germline V gene, CDR1 is MDHEN and CDR2 is SYDVKM. CDR3 sequence reads: CASSLPAGVADTQYF.

This chain connects TRBV5-1 to TRBJ1-2. The CDR3 consists of 13 residues. CDR1 and CDR2 from the germline V gene are SGHRS and YFSETQ. The CDR3 loop reads CASSLARLYGYTF.

The chain uses TRBV6-5 and TRBJ1-2; TCRdb designates TRBD1, a call that cannot be tested without DNA. CDR1 MNHEY and CDR2 SVGAGI come from the germline V gene. The CDR3 spans 11 residues. This chain's CDR3 is CASIYGGSYTF.

V and J are TRBV5-5 and TRBJ2-7; the D call of TRBD1 rests on TCRdb alone, since no DNA is present to check it. The CDR3 is made up of 14 amino acids. Germline-derived CDR1 and CDR2 are SGHKS and YYEKEE (reference sequence). The CDR3 loop reads CASSLWDSTYEQYF.

CDR3 loop: CASSPRGGYTGELFF. This rearrangement joins TRBV7-8 to TRBJ2-2; without DNA, the TCRdb call of TRBD1 cannot be checked. This CDR3 has 15 residues. Germline V CDR1 and CDR2: SGHVS, FQNEAQ.

The chain has TRBV7-6 and TRBJ1-1; as DNA is missing, the TRBD1 call by TCRdb cannot be tested. There are 13 residues in the CDR3. Germline CDR1 and CDR2: SGHVS and FNYEAQ. Here the CDR3 reads CASSLEQGAVAFF.

This chain links TRBV7-2 with TRBJ2-3; TCRdb's D call, TRBD1, is unchecked because there is no DNA. The CDR3 is 15 residues long. The germline V gene has CDR1 SGHTA and CDR2 FQGNSA. The CDR3 here is CASSQTGRSTDTQYF.

The V and J genes are TRBV5-1 and TRBJ2-6. The CDR3 has 17 amino acids. The germline V gene has CDR1 SGHRS and CDR2 YFSETQ. The CDR3 region is CASSLVWSEAGANVLTF.

J is TRBJ1-6 and V is TRBV4-3. CDR3 length equals 18 residues. Germline V gives CDR1 LGHNA, CDR2 YSLEER. The CDR3 reads CASSQEDSSGPNNSPLHF.

The V gene is TRBV7-9, the J gene TRBJ2-7; TCRdb calls TRBD1, which cannot be checked without DNA. From germline, CDR1 is SEHNR and CDR2 FQNEAQ (reference sequence). This CDR3 contains 13 residues. The chain's CDR3 is CASSLVGQGEQYF. The full variable domain, completed using reference TRBV7-9 and TRBJ2-7, is DTGVSQNPRHKITKRGQNVTFRCDPISEHNRLYWYRQTLGQGPEFLTYFQNEAQLEKSRLLSDRFSAERPKGSFSTLEIQRTEQGDSAMYLCASSLVGQGEQYFGPGTRLTVT.

The genes are TRBV10-3 and TRBJ2-7. Germline CDR1 ENHRY, CDR2 SYGVKD. CDR3 length equals 13 residues. The CDR3 loop reads CAIRTDLTYEQYF.